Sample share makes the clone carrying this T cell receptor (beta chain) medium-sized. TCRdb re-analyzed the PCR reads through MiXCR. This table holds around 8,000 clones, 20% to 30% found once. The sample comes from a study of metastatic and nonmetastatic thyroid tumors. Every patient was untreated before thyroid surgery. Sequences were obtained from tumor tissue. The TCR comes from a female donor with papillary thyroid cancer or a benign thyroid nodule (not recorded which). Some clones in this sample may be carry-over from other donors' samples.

The CDR3 DNA reads as TGTGCCAGCAGCCCTGACAGGGGGAGAGGCTACACCTTC. Protein sequence: CASSPDRGRGYTF. The chain carries TRBV12-3 or TRBV12-4 and TRBJ1-2; 9 bases map to TRBD1. Trimming cost V 6 bases and J 8 bases; bases outside gene matches: 7. This CDR3 comprises 13 residues.